Each of the 27 T cell receptor beta chains below was sequenced from the same sample in a study of post-analysis software for immune sequencing data. Study-wide points: Included in a set of about five TRBV segments more frequent in patients than controls were TRBV5-6, TRBV5-1 and TRBV20-1.

TCR beta libraries were prepared from cDNA with unique molecular identifiers. MiXCR, applied by TCRdb to the PCR reads, yields one record per CDR3 protein. The sample yields about 460,000 distinct CDR3 sequences, under 55% seen once. Their antigens remain unidentified. Sequenced sample: blood. The receptor source for this set is a girl under 18 with multiple sclerosis.

V is TRBV5-1 and J is TRBJ2-1, with 7 positions matching TRBD1. Germline CDR1 and CDR2: SGHRS and YFSETQ. The CDR3 has 15 residues. The trim removed 4 bases at V and 6 bases at J, leaving 10 bases unmatched. The DNA for the CDR3 is TGCGCCAGCAGCGGACAGGTGAACCCTATCAATGAGCAGTTCTTC. This codes for CASSGQVNPINEQFF.

V is TRBV7-2 and J is TRBJ2-7, with D perhaps matching TRBD1 (5 bases). The CDR3 consists of 14 residues. Germline CDR1 is SGHTA and CDR2 is FQGNSA. V lost 0 bases to trimming and J lost 6 bases, with 12 bases between them. Here the CDR3 DNA reads TGTGCCAGCAGCTTAGCGGGCAGGGTTAGCGAGCAGTACTTC. It encodes CASSLAGRVSEQYF.

The rearrangement uses TRBV20-1 and TRBJ2-7; tentative D call: TRBD2 (5 bases). This CDR3 contains 15 residues. Germline V gene sequence: CDR1 DFQATT, CDR2 SNEGSKA (reference sequence). V gave up 7 bases and J gave up 0 bases, with 19 bases separating them. The CDR3 spells CSVQSGLEASYEQYF. The DNA for the CDR3 is TGCAGTGTCCAATCCGGACTTGAGGCCTCCTACGAGCAGTACTTC.

The chain is built from TRBV12-3 or TRBV12-4 and TRBJ2-7, with D maybe TRBD1 (6 bases). CDR3 length equals 13 residues. Between the trimmed V and J ends, which lost 5 bases and 12 bases, there was a span of 20 bases. CDR3: CASSPGQFSFGYF. CDR3 DNA sequence: TGTGCCAGCAGTCCCGGACAGTTTTCGTTCGGGTACTTC.

The chain is built from TRBV6-6 and TRBJ1-4; TRBD1 matches 9 bases. The trim removed 7 bases at V and 4 bases at J, leaving 10 bases unmatched. This CDR3 is built from 16 residues. Per germline, CDR1 MNHNY and CDR2 SVGAGI (reference sequence). As DNA, the CDR3 is TGTGCCAGCAACTCACCCGACAGGGGGATTAATGAAAAACTGTTTTTT. Translating it yields CASNSPDRGINEKLFF.

The gene calls are TRBV29-1 and TRBJ1-1; possible D gene TRBD1, 6 bases. This CDR3 has 18 residues. The germline CDR1 and CDR2 sequences are SQVTM and ANQGSEA. V shed 3 bases and J shed 1 base, with 24 bases lying between them. This chain's CDR3 is CSVESRGEGLLGNTEAFF. CDR3 sequence (DNA): TGCAGCGTTGAGAGCAGGGGAGAGGGGCTTTTGGGGAACACTGAAGCTTTCTTT.

The chain links TRBV12-3 or TRBV12-4 to TRBJ2-1; D gene unclear. V gave up 3 bases and J gave up 8 bases, with 17 bases separating them. The CDR3 is 15 residues long. CDR3 nucleotides: TGTGCCAGCAGTTTCTACGGTACCAACCGCGATGAGCAGTTCTTC. Its protein is CASSFYGTNRDEQFF.

V and J are TRBV12-3 or TRBV12-4 and TRBJ1-5, with D uncertain. The CDR3 contains 15 residues. V was cut by 0 bases and J by 4 bases, with 10 bases left in between. As DNA, the CDR3 is TGTGCCAGCAGTTTAGCGCAACGCTCAAATCAGCCCCAGCATTTT. This gives the protein CASSLAQRSNQPQHF.

The chain uses TRBV5-1 and TRBJ1-4, with a possible D match to TRBD1 (5 bases). The CDR3 sequence is 14 residues long. The V and J ends lost 2 bases and 3 bases respectively, with 8 bases between them. CDR1 and CDR2 from the germline V gene are SGHRS and YFSETQ. The CDR3 region is CASSFQGSNEKLFF. The CDR3 DNA is TGCGCCAGCAGCTTTCAGGGCTCTAATGAAAAACTGTTTTTT.

The DNA for the CDR3 is TGTGCCAGCAGCTTAGTGCAACAGGGAGGAGGAGAGACCCAGTACTTC. It codes for CASSLVQQGGGETQYF. J is TRBJ2-7 and V is TRBV7-2; TRBD1 or TRBD2 may be the D gene (6 bases each). TRBJ2-5 matches the DNA end more closely, so the J call is doubtful. The germline V gene encodes CDR1 SGHTA and CDR2 FQGNSA. The length of the CDR3 is 16 residues.

Worth noting for this clonotype: At one end the junction does not follow the germline gene, possibly because of a read error. The chain is built from TRBV7-2 and TRBJ1-4; TRBD1 might be the D (6 bases). This CDR3 region has 16 residues. Germline V gene data show CDR1 as SGHTA and CDR2 as FQGNSA. In DNA form, the CDR3 reads TGTGCCAGCAGCTTGTATGGGGGGCATATTAATGGAAAACTGTTTTTT. It yields the protein CASSLYGGHINGKLFF.

This chain joins TRBV4-3 and TRBJ2-3; D might be TRBD1 or TRBD2, each matching 5 bases. V was pared by 0 bases and J by 4 bases, with 17 bases between. Germline loops: CDR1 LGHNA, CDR2 YSLEER. This CDR3 region has 17 residues. CDR3 DNA: TGCGCCAGCAGCCAAGATCGAGGGGCGTGGCTTGCAGATACGCAGTATTTT. It yields the protein CASSQDRGAWLADTQYF.

The rearrangement joins TRBV24-1 to TRBJ2-1, with a tentative D call TRBD2 (7 bases). From germline, CDR1 is KGHDR and CDR2 SFDVKD. The V gene lost 3 bases and the J gene lost 3 bases, with 8 bases spanning the gap. The CDR3 is made up of 14 amino acids. In DNA, the CDR3 is TGTGCCACCAGTGATAGGGGGGGCTACAATGAGCAGTTCTTC. Its protein is CATSDRGGYNEQFF.

V is TRBV20-1 and J is TRBJ2-7; a possible D gene is TRBD2 (5 bases). The length of the CDR3 is 16 residues. Germline V gene sequence: CDR1 DFQATT, CDR2 SNEGSKA (reference sequence). Trimming left V 3 bases short and J 0 bases short, with 18 bases between. CDR3 amino acids: CSASGSPQGSSYEQYF. In nucleotides, the CDR3 is TGCAGTGCTAGCGGATCCCCCCAAGGGAGCTCCTACGAGCAGTACTTC.

This clonotype was seen a few times. The CDR3 DNA is TGTGCCAGCAGTACTAGGGTCTACGAGCAGTACTTC. Protein sequence: CASSTRVYEQYF. The chain employs TRBV28 and TRBJ2-7; possibly TRBD2 for D (5 bases). Germline V gene lookup returns CDR1 MDHEN and CDR2 SYDVKM. The germline V and J ends were trimmed by 5 bases and 3 bases, with 8 bases remaining between them. CDR3 length: 12 residues.

V usage is TRBV29-1 and J usage is TRBJ1-5; D call uncertain. V lost 4 bases to trimming and J lost 3 bases, with 7 bases between them. From germline, CDR1 is SQVTM and CDR2 ANQGSEA. The CDR3 contains 12 residues. The CDR3 DNA reads TGCAGCGTTGTAAGTGACAATCAGCCCCAGCATTTT. Protein: CSVVSDNQPQHF.

A few counts support this clonotype. It may be a read error: a sequence one base away is much more abundant. V is TRBV6-6 and J is TRBJ2-1; 7 nucleotides align to TRBD2. The CDR3 spans 13 residues. Trimming took 2 bases from V and 13 from J; bases not matched to a gene: 8. Per the germline V gene, CDR1 is MNHNY and CDR2 is SVGAGI (reference sequence). CDR3 residues: CASSYGLVGTQFF. In DNA form, the CDR3 reads TGTGCCAGCAGTTACGGACTAGTAGGGACCCAGTTCTTC.

The chain links TRBV13 to TRBJ1-6; TRBD1 agrees at 10 bases. The V and J ends lost 6 bases and 9 bases, in that order; junction bases with no gene match: 11. Germline lookup yields CDR1 PRHDT and CDR2 FYEKMQ (reference sequence). The CDR3 runs to 16 residues. The CDR3: CASSYSDRDRGSPLHF. As DNA, the CDR3 is TGTGCCAGCAGTTATTCCGACCGGGACAGGGGTTCACCCCTCCACTTT.

The chain combines TRBV5-6 with TRBJ2-1; D ambiguous. Germline CDR1 SGHDT, CDR2 YYEEEE. The ends were cut back, 2 bases at V and 9 bases at J, with 12 bases in the middle. The CDR3 covers 13 residues. CDR3 nucleotides: TGTGCCAGCAGCTTTAGTGGTTCAACTGAGCAGTTCTTC. Translated: CASSFSGSTEQFF.

This clonotype was detected a few times. The chain employs TRBV20-1 and TRBJ2-7; 13 bases are a match to TRBD2. Germline V gives CDR1 DFQATT, CDR2 SNEGSKA (reference sequence). J was trimmed by 6 bases and V by 5 bases; bases with no gene match: 7. The CDR3 loop spans 14 amino acids. CDR3 coding DNA: TGCAGTGCTGAACCGGGACTAGCGGGATCCGAGCAGTACTTC. This codes for CSAEPGLAGSEQYF.

The chain links TRBV15 to TRBJ2-2; 7 bases fit TRBD2. From germline, CDR1 is LNHNV and CDR2 YYDKDF (reference sequence). The CDR3 runs to 16 residues. Trimming cost V 1 base and J 6 bases; bases outside gene matches: 8. This CDR3 is CATSRGRRELAGELFF. The DNA for the CDR3 is TGTGCCACCAGCAGAGGTCGGCGGGAGTTGGCCGGGGAGCTGTTTTTT.

The chain recombines TRBV21-1 with TRBJ1-5; the table's TRBD1 call for D was not verified on the DNA. TRBV21-1 has pseudogene status. CDR3 length: 14 residues. CDR3 sequence reads: CASSNPHSNQPQHF. Here the CDR3 DNA reads TGTGCCAGCAGCAACCCCCATAGCAATCAGCCCCAGCATTTT.

This chain joins TRBV20-1 and TRBJ1-1, with a weak D call TRBD1 (6 bases). This CDR3 has 13 residues. Germline CDR1 and CDR2: DFQATT and SNEGSKA (reference sequence). V lost 6 bases to trimming and J lost 0 bases, with 11 bases between them. CDR3 DNA: TGCAGTGCCACGTGGGACATGAACACTGAAGCTTTCTTT. This encodes CSATWDMNTEAFF.

This clonotype was observed a handful of times. The V and J genes are TRBV6-5 and TRBJ2-1, with 7 bases aligning to TRBD2. Germline V gene data show CDR1 as MNHEY and CDR2 as SVGAGI. Trimming at V came to 4 bases and at J to 6 bases, leaving 6 bases not matched to a gene. The CDR3 has 14 amino acids. CDR3 in amino acids: CASSSPGGSNEQFF. The CDR3 nucleotides are TGTGCCAGCAGTTCCCCGGGGGGTAGCAATGAGCAGTTCTTC.

This clonotype was observed a handful of times. The rearrangement uses TRBV3-1 and TRBJ1-1; D may be TRBD1 (5 bases). The CDR3 consists of 13 residues. From germline, CDR1 is LGHDT and CDR2 YNNKEL (reference sequence). Trimming took 4 bases from V and 10 from J, leaving 16 bases between them. CDR3 amino acids: CASSPLTQGGAFF. In nucleotides, the CDR3 is TGTGCCAGCAGCCCCCTGACGCAGGGTGGAGCTTTCTTT.

This clonotype was picked up a small number of times. The V call is TRBV20-1, the J call TRBJ2-5, with TRBD2 matching over 8 bases. The CDR3 runs 13 residues. Unmatched junction bases numbered 3, after V lost 4 bases and J lost 2 bases. CDR1 is DFQATT, CDR2 SNEGSKA, per germline (reference sequence). This chain's CDR3 is CSATGGVQETQYF. Here the CDR3 DNA reads TGCAGTGCTACGGGAGGGGTTCAAGAGACCCAGTACTTC.

The V call is TRBV20-1, the J call TRBJ1-5; no definite D call. The germline CDR1 and CDR2 sequences are DFQATT and SNEGSKA (reference sequence). CDR3 length equals 16 residues. The V end was cut by 3 bases, the J end by 0 bases, with 15 bases between. The CDR3 here is CSASRPAAYSNQPQHF. DNA for the CDR3: TGCAGTGCTAGCAGGCCCGCAGCATATAGCAATCAGCCCCAGCATTTT.